These T cell receptor beta chains were read from a single sample in a study of shared clonotypes between healthy human individuals. Profiling relied on immunoSEQ multiplex PCR, and the TCRdb table lists in-frame clones only, not all of them. Of millions of clones detected, approximately 94% appear once; the ten largest clones hold over 0.12%. Material: naive CD4+ T cells sorted from blood. The receptor source for this set is a young man in good health. The CDR3 runs from the conserved cysteine through the conserved F or W. The order of the fields is clone size, V gene, J gene, D gene, CDR3 DNA, CDR3 protein. The D gene is left open where the match is weak. Clone size is shown for a subset of rows, as once, few, many or a class of expanded clone.

clone size: -
V gene: TRBV19
J gene: TRBJ1-1
D gene: -
CDR3 DNA: TGTGCCAGTAGCTCTGTATACAGGAACACTGAAGCTTTCTTT
CDR3 protein: CASSSVYRNTEAFF

clone size: -
V gene: TRBV2
J gene: TRBJ2-2
D gene: -
CDR3 DNA: TGTGCCAGCAGTGGGGACCTTTCCGGGGAGCTGTTTTTT
CDR3 protein: CASSGDLSGELFF

clone size: -
V gene: TRBV5-1
J gene: TRBJ2-7
D gene: TRBD1
CDR3 DNA: TGCGCCAGCAGCTACGACAGGGGATCAACCTACGAGCAGTACTTC
CDR3 protein: CASSYDRGSTYEQYF

clone size: few
V gene: TRBV30
J gene: TRBJ1-5
D gene: -
CDR3 DNA: TGTGCCTGGAGTGCCCAAGGGTCCCAGCCCCAGCATTTT
CDR3 protein: CAWSAQGSQPQHF

clone size: -
V gene: TRBV5-1
J gene: TRBJ2-3
D gene: -
CDR3 DNA: TGCGCCAGCAGCTTGGGGGCCGCAACAGATACGCAGTATTTT
CDR3 protein: CASSLGAATDTQYF

clone size: -
V gene: TRBV12-5
J gene: TRBJ2-1
D gene: TRBD2
CDR3 DNA: TGTGCTAGTGGTTTGGTCACGAAAAATAGCGGGAGGGCTTACGAGCAGTTCTTC
CDR3 protein: CASGLVTKNSGRAYEQFF

clone size: -
V gene: TRBV28
J gene: TRBJ1-1
D gene: -
CDR3 DNA: TGTGCCAGCAATGCGGGGAACACTGAAGCTTTCTTT
CDR3 protein: CASNAGNTEAFF

clone size: -
V gene: TRBV27
J gene: TRBJ2-1
D gene: -
CDR3 DNA: TGTGCCAGCAGTTCCTCCTCGAGGGGCCACAATGAGCAGTTCTTC
CDR3 protein: CASSSSSRGHNEQFF

clone size: -
V gene: TRBV5-8
J gene: TRBJ2-3
D gene: -
CDR3 DNA: TGTGCCAGCAGCTTGGCCCCAGCGGGTTCCGGCACAGATACGCAGTATTTT
CDR3 protein: CASSLAPAGSGTDTQYF

clone size: -
V gene: TRBV2
J gene: TRBJ1-2
D gene: -
CDR3 DNA: TGTGCCAGCGAATCGGAGCCGGGACTGAGCTATGGCTACACCTTC
CDR3 protein: CASESEPGLSYGYTF

clone size: -
V gene: TRBV7-2
J gene: TRBJ2-5
D gene: -
CDR3 DNA: TGTGCCAGCAGCTTAGAGGGGCGAGGGGAGACCCAGTACTTC
CDR3 protein: CASSLEGRGETQYF

clone size: -
V gene: TRBV7-9
J gene: TRBJ2-7
D gene: TRBD1
CDR3 DNA: TGTGCCAGCAGCACCACAGGGGGTCCCTACGAGCAGTACTTC
CDR3 protein: CASSTTGGPYEQYF

clone size: -
V gene: TRBV5-5
J gene: TRBJ2-5
D gene: TRBD1
CDR3 DNA: TGTGCCAGCAGCCGGACAGGGGTCGAGACCCAGTACTTC
CDR3 protein: CASSRTGVETQYF

clone size: once
V gene: TRBV6-1
J gene: TRBJ2-3
D gene: -
CDR3 DNA: TGTGCCAGCAGTGAACCAACCAGAGCAGATACGCAGTATTTT
CDR3 protein: CASSEPTRADTQYF

clone size: -
V gene: TRBV30
J gene: TRBJ2-7
D gene: -
CDR3 DNA: TGTGCCTGGAGTGTTGAGACCTACGAGCAGTACTTC
CDR3 protein: CAWSVETYEQYF

clone size: -
V gene: TRBV5-1
J gene: TRBJ2-3
D gene: -
CDR3 DNA: TGCGCCAGCAGCTTGGAACAGGTGGGAGATACGCAGTATTTT
CDR3 protein: CASSLEQVGDTQYF

clone size: -
V gene: TRBV5-1
J gene: TRBJ2-7
D gene: -
CDR3 DNA: TGCGCCAGCAGCTTAAACTACTACGAGCAGTACTTC
CDR3 protein: CASSLNYYEQYF

clone size: -
V gene: TRBV7-9
J gene: TRBJ2-3
D gene: TRBD2
CDR3 DNA: TGTGCCAGCAGCACTAGCGGGGGCCGCACAGATACGCAGTATTTT
CDR3 protein: CASSTSGGRTDTQYF

clone size: -
V gene: TRBV6-1
J gene: TRBJ1-2
D gene: -
CDR3 DNA: TGTGCCAGCAGTGAGACAGGAAACTATGGCTACACCTTC
CDR3 protein: CASSETGNYGYTF

clone size: -
V gene: TRBV19
J gene: TRBJ2-1
D gene: TRBD2
CDR3 DNA: TGTGCCAGTTCGGGACTAGCGGGAGGTTGGAATGAGCAGTTCTTC
CDR3 protein: CASSGLAGGWNEQFF

clone size: -
V gene: TRBV7-9
J gene: TRBJ1-4
D gene: TRBD1
CDR3 DNA: TGTGCCAGCAGCCCCTCGACAGGGGATACCACTAATGAAAAACTGTTTTTT
CDR3 protein: CASSPSTGDTTNEKLFF

clone size: -
V gene: TRBV6-1
J gene: TRBJ1-4
D gene: -
CDR3 DNA: TGTGCCAGCAGTGAAGTGGGAGGGAGCAGGGCTAATGAAAAACTGTTTTTT
CDR3 protein: CASSEVGGSRANEKLFF

clone size: -
V gene: TRBV7-8
J gene: TRBJ1-3
D gene: -
CDR3 DNA: TGTGCCAGCAGCCCCAGGAGGGGAGCAATTGCGCGGAAGGCGAACACCATATATTTT
CDR3 protein: CASSPRRGAIARKANTIYF

clone size: -
V gene: TRBV18
J gene: TRBJ1-1
D gene: -
CDR3 DNA: TGTGCCAGCTCACCCTCGGGGATCACTGAAGCTTTCTTT
CDR3 protein: CASSPSGITEAFF

clone size: once
V gene: TRBV6-5
J gene: TRBJ2-5
D gene: TRBD2
CDR3 DNA: TGTGCCAGCAGTTACTCCCTAGCGGGGGGTCAGGAGACCCAGTACTTC
CDR3 protein: CASSYSLAGGQETQYF

clone size: -
V gene: TRBV11-2
J gene: TRBJ2-1
D gene: -
CDR3 DNA: TGTGCCAGCAGCCGCCGAGGCTCCTACAATGAGCAGTTCTTC
CDR3 protein: CASSRRGSYNEQFF

clone size: -
V gene: TRBV28
J gene: TRBJ2-3
D gene: TRBD2
CDR3 DNA: TGTGCCAGCAGCTTGGTAGCGGGGGTAGATACGCAGTATTTT
CDR3 protein: CASSLVAGVDTQYF

clone size: -
V gene: TRBV18
J gene: TRBJ1-1
D gene: TRBD1
CDR3 DNA: TGTGCCAGCTCACAGGGGGCGTTAAACACTGAAGCTTTCTTT
CDR3 protein: CASSQGALNTEAFF

clone size: once
V gene: TRBV2
J gene: TRBJ2-7
D gene: -
CDR3 DNA: TGTGCCAGCAGGGGGTCAGGGAATCCCTACGAGCAGTACTTC
CDR3 protein: CASRGSGNPYEQYF

clone size: -
V gene: TRBV6-5
J gene: TRBJ2-7
D gene: TRBD2
CDR3 DNA: TGTGCCAGCGGGGAGGGGGACCGCGGACTAGCAGTGCAGTACTTC
CDR3 protein: CASGEGDRGLAVQYF

clone size: -
V gene: TRBV30
J gene: TRBJ1-5
D gene: -
CDR3 DNA: TGTGCCTGTGGACGCGCCAATCAGCCCCAGCATTTT
CDR3 protein: CACGRANQPQHF

clone size: -
V gene: TRBV5-8
J gene: TRBJ2-2
D gene: -
CDR3 DNA: TGTGCCAGCAGCTTGGAAGTCCTGAACACCGGGGAGCTGTTTTTT
CDR3 protein: CASSLEVLNTGELFF

clone size: -
V gene: TRBV6-1
J gene: TRBJ2-3
D gene: TRBD2
CDR3 DNA: TGTGCCAGCAGTGAACTAGCGGGGGGCCGTGATACGCAGTATTTT
CDR3 protein: CASSELAGGRDTQYF

clone size: -
V gene: TRBV9
J gene: TRBJ2-3
D gene: -
CDR3 DNA: TGTGCCAGCAGCCTTTATAGCGGCGGGGAGGATACGCAGTATTTT
CDR3 protein: CASSLYSGGEDTQYF

clone size: -
V gene: TRBV2
J gene: TRBJ1-2
D gene: -
CDR3 DNA: TGTGCCAGCAGTCCTGACACCTATGGCTACACCTTC
CDR3 protein: CASSPDTYGYTF

clone size: -
V gene: TRBV7-8
J gene: TRBJ2-3
D gene: -
CDR3 DNA: TGTGCCAGCAGCTTTTATCCGCGTCCAGATACGCAGTATTTT
CDR3 protein: CASSFYPRPDTQYF

clone size: -
V gene: TRBV18
J gene: TRBJ2-5
D gene: -
CDR3 DNA: TGTGCCAGCTCACCACAGGGTGTGAAAGAGACCCAGTACTTC
CDR3 protein: CASSPQGVKETQYF

clone size: -
V gene: TRBV5-4
J gene: TRBJ2-5
D gene: TRBD2
CDR3 DNA: TGCGCCAGCAGCCAGGAAAAACTAGCGGGAGTAGAGACCCAGTACTTC
CDR3 protein: CASSQEKLAGVETQYF

clone size: -
V gene: TRBV9
J gene: TRBJ2-7
D gene: -
CDR3 DNA: TGTGCCAGCAGCGCCAAGGCGGGACCCCCCTCCTCGGGGGAGCAGTACTTC
CDR3 protein: CASSAKAGPPSSGEQYF

clone size: -
V gene: TRBV5-4
J gene: TRBJ1-2
D gene: -
CDR3 DNA: TGTGCCAGCACTGTGGACGGCGAATATGGCTACACCTTC
CDR3 protein: CASTVDGEYGYTF

clone size: -
V gene: TRBV18
J gene: TRBJ2-7
D gene: -
CDR3 DNA: TGTGCCAGCTCGGGACTGGGCTCCTACGAGCAGTACTTC
CDR3 protein: CASSGLGSYEQYF

clone size: -
V gene: TRBV7-9
J gene: TRBJ1-4
D gene: TRBD1
CDR3 DNA: TGTGCCAGCAGCTTACCAGGGGGCAGTGAAAAACTGTTTTTT
CDR3 protein: CASSLPGGSEKLFF

clone size: -
V gene: TRBV2
J gene: TRBJ1-2
D gene: TRBD1
CDR3 DNA: TGTGCCAGCAGGGCCCTCCCGGGACAGGGGGAGAAGCATTATGGCTACACCTTC
CDR3 protein: CASRALPGQGEKHYGYTF

clone size: -
V gene: TRBV19
J gene: TRBJ1-5
D gene: -
CDR3 DNA: TGTGCCAGTAGTATAGTACGGGACCGTACGTTTAGCAATCAGCCCCAGCATTTT
CDR3 protein: CASSIVRDRTFSNQPQHF

clone size: -
V gene: TRBV7-9
J gene: TRBJ2-4
D gene: -
CDR3 DNA: TGTGCCAGCAGCTCCTGGGGTGCAAGTAGAGGCAAAAACATTCAGTACTTC
CDR3 protein: CASSSWGASRGKNIQYF

clone size: -
V gene: TRBV27
J gene: TRBJ1-6
D gene: -
CDR3 DNA: TGTGCCAGCAGTCCTAAGGAACATTCACCCCTCCACTTT
CDR3 protein: CASSPKEHSPLHF

clone size: -
V gene: TRBV5-4
J gene: TRBJ1-2
D gene: -
CDR3 DNA: TGTGCCAGCAGATCCGGTTCGGACACTAACTATGGCTACACCTTC
CDR3 protein: CASRSGSDTNYGYTF

clone size: -
V gene: TRBV12-5
J gene: TRBJ1-1
D gene: TRBD1
CDR3 DNA: TGTGCTAGTGGTTTGATGGGGACAGGGGTTGAAGCTTTCTTT
CDR3 protein: CASGLMGTGVEAFF

clone size: -
V gene: TRBV14
J gene: TRBJ2-5
D gene: TRBD1
CDR3 DNA: TGTGCCAGCAGCCAAGTATCAGGGGGCGCACAGACCCAGTACTTC
CDR3 protein: CASSQVSGGAQTQYF

clone size: -
V gene: TRBV30
J gene: TRBJ2-7
D gene: -
CDR3 DNA: TGTGCCTGGAGTATCCTAAGGAGCTCCTACGAGCAGTACTTC
CDR3 protein: CAWSILRSSYEQYF

clone size: -
V gene: TRBV5-4
J gene: TRBJ2-1
D gene: TRBD2
CDR3 DNA: TGTGCCAGCAGCTTGTGGGGACTTAACGATCGGGGGGTGTATGAGCAGTTCTTC
CDR3 protein: CASSLWGLNDRGVYEQFF

clone size: -
V gene: TRBV5-4
J gene: TRBJ1-2
D gene: -
CDR3 DNA: TGTGCCAGCAGCTGTTCCGGGACGGAATGCTATGGCTACACCTTC
CDR3 protein: CASSCSGTECYGYTF

clone size: -
V gene: TRBV18
J gene: TRBJ1-6
D gene: -
CDR3 DNA: TGTGCCAGCTCACCAGGCCTTTCACCCCTCCACTTT
CDR3 protein: CASSPGLSPLHF

clone size: -
V gene: TRBV28
J gene: TRBJ2-7
D gene: TRBD2
CDR3 DNA: TGTGCCAGCAGTCCTACCTTACTAGCGGGGTCCGACGAGCAGTACTTC
CDR3 protein: CASSPTLLAGSDEQYF

clone size: -
V gene: TRBV27
J gene: TRBJ1-2
D gene: -
CDR3 DNA: TGTGCCAGCAGAAAGCCCGGGGGGGACTATGGCTACACCTTC
CDR3 protein: CASRKPGGDYGYTF

clone size: -
V gene: TRBV10-3
J gene: TRBJ2-1
D gene: TRBD1
CDR3 DNA: TGTGCCATCAGAGGGACAGGGGGCTCCTACAATGAGCAGTTCTTC
CDR3 protein: CAIRGTGGSYNEQFF

clone size: -
V gene: TRBV11-2
J gene: TRBJ2-3
D gene: -
CDR3 DNA: TGTGCCAGCAGCCGCCTAGTGGCTAGCACAGATACGCAGTATTTT
CDR3 protein: CASSRLVASTDTQYF